Listed below are T cell receptor beta chains from one sample, sequenced in a study of blood T cell repertoires in COVID-19. TCRdb's table, derived via immunoSEQ multiplex PCR, lists solely in-frame clones and lacks some. The sample comprises roughly 150,000 clones, around 85% of which are singletons, and less than 5.5% rests with the top ten. The specimen was peripheral blood. Receptor source: a human donor in a cohort sampled during active COVID-19. CDR3s leave out the opening cysteine and the closing phenylalanine or tryptophan. The D gene is left open where the match is weak.

j_gene | d_gene | v_gene | CDR3aa
TRBJ2-7 | NA | TRBV11-2 | ASSLDLSREQY
TRBJ2-7 | TRBD2 | TRBV6-5 | ASSKGLAVYEQY
TRBJ1-3 | NA | TRBV4-2 | ASSQSARQASGNTIY
TRBJ2-3 | TRBD2 | TRBV30 | AWSRLADSTDTQY
TRBJ2-5 | NA | TRBV5-1 | ASSVGHPQETQY
TRBJ2-2 | NA | TRBV7-2 | ASSSNPAGANTGELF
TRBJ1-1 | NA | TRBV5-1 | ASIKDRQGQGPTEAF
TRBJ1-6 | NA | TRBV19 | ASSPRLSDSPLH
TRBJ2-5 | TRBD2 | TRBV7-9 | ASSDRTSGGVETQY
TRBJ2-3 | NA | TRBV4-1 | ASSRTGDSTDTQY
TRBJ2-7 | NA | TRBV21-1 | ASSKRSRGQSSYEQY
TRBJ1-5 | TRBD1 | TRBV4-3 | ASSQDRDRDQPQH
TRBJ1-6 | NA | TRBV28 | ASSFARGLGSPLH
TRBJ1-1 | TRBD1 | TRBV18 | ASSLDRVENTEAF
TRBJ2-7 | TRBD1 | TRBV5-1 | ATKLYPGQGTYEQY
TRBJ2-6 | NA | TRBV30 | ASTASGANVLT
TRBJ2-7 | NA | TRBV24-1 | ATSTDRAYEQY
TRBJ2-7 | TRBD1 | TRBV7-8 | ASSGTGNEQY
TRBJ2-3 | TRBD2 | TRBV11-1 | ASSPGLADTQY
TRBJ2-1 | NA | TRBV28 | ASSFNSGGGEQF
TRBJ2-4 | TRBD2 | TRBV20-1 | SASWLAENIQY
TRBJ1-6 | NA | TRBV27 | ASSRENPGALSSYNSPLH
TRBJ2-7 | TRBD2 | TRBV9 | ASSDSGGSYEQY
TRBJ2-3 | NA | TRBV29-1 | SVGSRGNTDTQY
TRBJ2-1 | TRBD1 | TRBV28 | ASSSGGFYNEQF
TRBJ2-1 | TRBD2 | TRBV11-2 | ASSFQAGGNNEQF
TRBJ1-2 | TRBD1 | TRBV7-8 | ASSLDGQGGYGYT
TRBJ1-4 | NA | TRBV9 | ASSEGQATNEKLF
TRBJ2-7 | NA | TRBV19 | ASSIGAGTYEQY
TRBJ2-7 | TRBD2 | TRBV5-6 | ASAYFSGSGYEQY
TRBJ2-5 | TRBD2 | TRBV12-3/TRBV12-4 | ASKMGGETQY
TRBJ2-7 | TRBD1 | TRBV25-1 | ASSGDRTEQY
TRBJ2-3 | TRBD2 | TRBV4-1 | ASSQPGLAGADTQY
TRBJ1-2 | TRBD1 | TRBV19 | ASSGTVSFYGYT
TRBJ2-3 | NA | TRBV9 | ASSVGEDTQY
TRBJ2-7 | TRBD2 | TRBV27 | ASSRGAGVGEQY
TRBJ2-2 | NA | TRBV6-1 | ASSEQDTGELF
TRBJ1-5 | NA | TRBV30 | AWTRPGSSNNQPQH
TRBJ2-1 | TRBD2 | TRBV6-2/TRBV6-3 | ASSLAGGIYNEQF
TRBJ1-2 | NA | TRBV7-9 | ASSLDGYGYT
TRBJ2-7 | TRBD2 | TRBV7-8 | ASSLQIGLAGAYEQY
TRBJ2-1 | NA | TRBV19 | ASSQAGPYNEQF
TRBJ2-2 | NA | TRBV5-4 | ASRGGEGNTGELF
TRBJ2-7 | NA | TRBV6-1 | ASSELFQGGYEQY
TRBJ1-1 | NA | TRBV5-1 | ASSLGSTVTEAF
TRBJ2-7 | TRBD2 | TRBV6-2/TRBV6-3 | ASSYGLAGYEQY
TRBJ2-7 | NA | TRBV9 | ASSVVSSGEQY
TRBJ1-3 | NA | TRBV6-6 | ASRPVDRSSGNTIY
TRBJ2-2 | NA | TRBV7-9 | ASSSRLRAGELF
TRBJ2-3 | NA | TRBV27 | ASSRPGHASTDTQY
TRBJ1-4 | TRBD1 | TRBV7-9 | ASSFQQGLAEKLF
TRBJ2-7 | TRBD2 | TRBV18 | ASSPLPPTSGLYEQY
TRBJ1-6 | NA | TRBV5-1 | ASSLDFPGSSPLH